A selection of T cell receptor beta chains follows, all from one sample in a study of blood T cell repertoires in COVID-19. The repertoire was sequenced with immunoSEQ multiplex PCR; TCRdb's copy has only in-frame clones and lacks some. The sample includes under 200,000 clones, around 80% of them seen just once. The sequencing input was peripheral blood. These TCRs come from a woman aged 80 or older with active or convalescent COVID-19. Each CDR3 is given with its conserved first and last residue. The D gene is left open where the match is weak. Size values are once, few and many counts, or a class for expanded clones, and some rows have none.

DNA	CDR3	V	size	J	D
TGTGCCAGCAGTTACGCCGCCGGCCGAGGGAATACGCAGTATTTT	CASSYAAGRGNTQYF	TRBV6-5	NA	TRBJ2-3	NA
TGCGCCAGCAGCCAACAGGGGGCTCTGGACACTGAAGCTTTCTTT	CASSQQGALDTEAFF	TRBV4-3	NA	TRBJ1-1	TRBD1
TGCGCCAGCAGCTTTGAACGCACGGGAGATACGCAGTATTTT	CASSFERTGDTQYF	TRBV5-1	NA	TRBJ2-3	NA
TGTGCCAGCAACCGAGACAGGTTTAGCAATCAGCCCCAGCATTTT	CASNRDRFSNQPQHF	TRBV19	NA	TRBJ1-5	NA
TGTGCCAGCAGCCCTAACCCCGGACAGGTGAACACTGAAGCTTTCTTT	CASSPNPGQVNTEAFF	TRBV11-3	NA	TRBJ1-1	TRBD1
TGTGCCAGTAGTATAGTTTACAGGGGAGGCTATGGCTACACCTTC	CASSIVYRGGYGYTF	TRBV19	NA	TRBJ1-2	TRBD1
TGCGCCAGCAGCCCTACCTACAATGAGCAGTTCTTC	CASSPTYNEQFF	TRBV5-1	NA	TRBJ2-1	NA
TGTGCCAGCAGCTTAGCGGGGATTACCAACACTGAAGCTTTCTTT	CASSLAGITNTEAFF	TRBV11-2	NA	TRBJ1-1	NA
TGTGCCAGCATGAACACGAATCAGCCCCAGCATTTT	CASMNTNQPQHF	TRBV2	NA	TRBJ1-5	NA
TGCAGCGTTGAAGACAGGGGGTACTACAATGAGCAGTTCTTC	CSVEDRGYYNEQFF	TRBV29-1	NA	TRBJ2-1	TRBD1
TGTGCCAGCTCACCACAGGAGCAGGGGGCGCTGGGTGGCTACACCTTC	CASSPQEQGALGGYTF	TRBV18	NA	TRBJ1-2	TRBD1
TGTGCCAGCAGTTTTGGGTCAGGCACTGAAGCTTTCTTT	CASSFGSGTEAFF	TRBV12-3/TRBV12-4	few	TRBJ1-1	NA
TGTGCCAGCAGCTTAGTATCGGAGGCTAATGAAAAACTGTTTTTT	CASSLVSEANEKLFF	TRBV11-3	few	TRBJ1-4	NA
TGCGCCAGCAGCTCGTCCGGGACTAGCGGCCACGAGCAGTACTTC	CASSSSGTSGHEQYF	TRBV5-1	once	TRBJ2-7	TRBD2
TGCGCCAGCAGCTTGAGGAGTGGAGGTAGCAACTACGAGCAGTACTTC	CASSLRSGGSNYEQYF	TRBV5-1	NA	TRBJ2-7	NA
TGTGCCAGCAGTGCGCGCCTGACAATTCTGAAGGCTAATGAAAAACTGTTTTTT	CASSARLTILKANEKLFF	TRBV2	few	TRBJ1-4	NA
TGTGCCAGCAGTGGGCGGGCGCATACGGCCACAGATACGCAGTATTTT	CASSGRAHTATDTQYF	TRBV2	NA	TRBJ2-3	NA
TGCGCCAGCAGCCCTGGACAGGGGGGGTGGGCAGATACGCAGTATTTT	CASSPGQGGWADTQYF	TRBV5-1	NA	TRBJ2-3	TRBD1
TGTGCCAGCAGTTACTCGAGAACAGGGACCTACGAGCAGTACTTC	CASSYSRTGTYEQYF	TRBV6-5	NA	TRBJ2-7	NA
TGTGCCAGTAGTGTAGGGGCGGACAGGGGCAGATCACCCCTCCACTTT	CASSVGADRGRSPLHF	TRBV19	NA	TRBJ1-6	TRBD1
TGTGCCAGCAGCGTCGGGACAGGACTCGTCCTTAACTATGGCTACACCTTC	CASSVGTGLVLNYGYTF	TRBV11-2	NA	TRBJ1-2	TRBD1
TGTGCCAGTAGTCCAAGGACAGAGGGCTATGGCTACACCTTC	CASSPRTEGYGYTF	TRBV19	NA	TRBJ1-2	NA
TGTGCCTGGAAAACAGGGAGTAGCACAGATACGCAGTATTTT	CAWKTGSSTDTQYF	TRBV30	once	TRBJ2-3	NA
TGCGCCAGCAGCTTGATGGGCAGGGGAAACACTGAAGCTTTCTTT	CASSLMGRGNTEAFF	TRBV5-1	NA	TRBJ1-1	NA
TGTGCCAGCAGTCTAGGGGGCCTCAGTCAGCCCCAGCATTTT	CASSLGGLSQPQHF	TRBV28	NA	TRBJ1-5	TRBD1
TGCGCCAGCAGGGACAACAGAGCCTACGAGCAGTACTTC	CASRDNRAYEQYF	TRBV4-1	NA	TRBJ2-7	NA
TGTGCCAGCAGTCCCGGACAGGCGATAGCCAAAAACATTCAGTACTTC	CASSPGQAIAKNIQYF	TRBV3-1/TRBV3-2	NA	TRBJ2-4	TRBD1
TGTGCCAGCAGTCGGACAGGGGTATCACCCCTCCACTTT	CASSRTGVSPLHF	TRBV12-3/TRBV12-4	NA	TRBJ1-6	TRBD1
TGTGCCAGCAGAACAGACAGGGTCGGGGAGCAGTACTTC	CASRTDRVGEQYF	TRBV7-8	NA	TRBJ2-7	TRBD1
TGTGCCAGCAGCTTAGTGGGGACAGGGGATCAGCCCCAGCATTTT	CASSLVGTGDQPQHF	TRBV7-9	NA	TRBJ1-5	TRBD1
TGTGCCAGCAGCCAAACTAGCGGGGGTGGTACAGATACGCAGTATTTT	CASSQTSGGGTDTQYF	TRBV3-1/TRBV3-2	once	TRBJ2-3	TRBD2
TGTGCCAGCACGGGACAGCAAGAGACCCAGTACTTC	CASTGQQETQYF	TRBV2	NA	TRBJ2-5	TRBD1
TGTGCCAGCAGTGGGGACAGGGTAGCGGGAACCGGGGAGCTGTTTTTT	CASSGDRVAGTGELFF	TRBV6-1	NA	TRBJ2-2	NA
TGTGCCAGCAGGAAACAGGGCCCTGGGGCAGATACGCAGTATTTT	CASRKQGPGADTQYF	TRBV2	NA	TRBJ2-3	NA
TGTGCCAGCAGCTTAGCGGGACACAACAATCAGCCCCAGCATTTT	CASSLAGHNNQPQHF	TRBV7-2	NA	TRBJ1-5	NA
TGTGCCAGCAGTTACTTTTCTAGCGGGGGAGAGAATGAGCAGTTCTTC	CASSYFSSGGENEQFF	TRBV6-6	few	TRBJ2-1	TRBD2
TGTGCCACCAGCCTTAGGACAGTTAATGAAAAACTGTTTTTT	CATSLRTVNEKLFF	TRBV15	NA	TRBJ1-4	NA
TGCGCCAGCAGTGAGTCGCGGCGGCAGGGAGGGACAGATACGCAGTATTTT	CASSESRRQGGTDTQYF	TRBV10-2	NA	TRBJ2-3	TRBD2
TGTGCCAGCAGCGACTCAACGACAGGGACGACCCTAGCTAACTATGGCTACACCTTC	CASSDSTTGTTLANYGYTF	TRBV9	NA	TRBJ1-2	TRBD1
TGTGCCAGCAGCCGCCGCGGGACAGGACGCTACGAGCAGTACTTC	CASSRRGTGRYEQYF	TRBV5-6	NA	TRBJ2-7	TRBD1
TGTGCCAGCAGCCAAGGAGGGGGCTTAGAACAGCCCCAGCATTTT	CASSQGGGLEQPQHF	TRBV4-2	NA	TRBJ1-5	TRBD1
TGCGCCAGCAGCGGCCAACAGGTGTCTAATGAAAAACTGTTTTTT	CASSGQQVSNEKLFF	TRBV4-1	NA	TRBJ1-4	NA
TGCGCCAGCAGCTCCTCGGTGACTAGCGGTAACACCGGGGAGCTGTTTTTT	CASSSSVTSGNTGELFF	TRBV5-1	NA	TRBJ2-2	TRBD2
TGTGCCAGCAGTTACTCTAGGGACAGGGGACTCAGCCAGCCCCAGCATTTT	CASSYSRDRGLSQPQHF	TRBV6-2/TRBV6-3	NA	TRBJ1-5	TRBD1
TGTGCCAACAGTTATGAGCGGGGTTACGAGCAGTACTTC	CANSYERGYEQYF	TRBV6-2/TRBV6-3	NA	TRBJ2-7	TRBD2
TGTGCCAGTAGTATGGGGACAGGCTCCTACGAGCAGTACTTC	CASSMGTGSYEQYF	TRBV19	NA	TRBJ2-7	TRBD1
TGTGCCAGCAGCCATCTAAGTCGGTCAGATACGCAGTATTTT	CASSHLSRSDTQYF	TRBV3-1/TRBV3-2	NA	TRBJ2-3	NA
TGTGCCAGCAGCCTGGGACAGTTGAACACTGAAGCTTTCTTT	CASSLGQLNTEAFF	TRBV7-6	NA	TRBJ1-1	TRBD1
TGTGCCAGCTCACCGCAAACCGGGACAGGGGGCGATGGCTACACCTTC	CASSPQTGTGGDGYTF	TRBV18	NA	TRBJ1-2	TRBD1
TGTGCCAGCAGCTTAAGGGGAGGGTCGAACACTGAAGCTTTCTTT	CASSLRGGSNTEAFF	TRBV7-3	NA	TRBJ1-1	NA
TGTGCCAGCAGGCAGGAAGCGGGGGGGCTATACAATGAGCAGTTCTTC	CASRQEAGGLYNEQFF	TRBV4-2	NA	TRBJ2-1	TRBD2
TGTGCCTGGAGTGTGGAATTTGCGGGCACTGAAGCTTTCTTT	CAWSVEFAGTEAFF	TRBV30	NA	TRBJ1-1	NA
TGTGCCAGCAGCTTAGGGGGGACACCTAATGAAAAACTGTTTTTT	CASSLGGTPNEKLFF	TRBV7-8	NA	TRBJ1-4	NA
TGTGCCAGCAGTCCGGGAGGGCGGGGGACGAATCTTTCACCCCTCCACTTT	CASSPGGRGTNLSPLHF	TRBV27	few	TRBJ1-6	NA